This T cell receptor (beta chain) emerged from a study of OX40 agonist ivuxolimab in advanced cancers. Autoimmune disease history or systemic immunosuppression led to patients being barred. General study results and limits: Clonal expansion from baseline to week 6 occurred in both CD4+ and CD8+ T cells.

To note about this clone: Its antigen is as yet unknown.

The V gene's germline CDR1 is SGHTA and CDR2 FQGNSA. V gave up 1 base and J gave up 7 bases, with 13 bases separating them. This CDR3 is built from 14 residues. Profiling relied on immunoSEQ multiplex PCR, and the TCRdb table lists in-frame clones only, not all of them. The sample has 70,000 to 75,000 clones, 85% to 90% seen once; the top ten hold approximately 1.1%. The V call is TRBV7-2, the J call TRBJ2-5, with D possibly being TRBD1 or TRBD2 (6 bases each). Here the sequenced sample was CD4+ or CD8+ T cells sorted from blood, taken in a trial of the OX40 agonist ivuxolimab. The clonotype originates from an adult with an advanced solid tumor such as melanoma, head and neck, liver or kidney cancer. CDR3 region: CASSLVLGGGTQYF. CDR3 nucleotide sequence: TGTGCCAGCAGCTTAGTATTGGGGGGCGGGACCCAGTACTTC.